One sample yielded the 32 T cell receptor beta chains listed below, sequenced in a study of blood T cell repertoires in COVID-19. The repertoire was sequenced with immunoSEQ multiplex PCR; TCRdb's copy has only in-frame clones and lacks some. This table has some 340,000 clones, around 80% appearing once. Source material: peripheral blood. The receptor source for this set is a man aged 25-40 years with active or convalescent COVID-19.

The CDR3: CASSWSWDSYQPQHF. The CDR3 bases are TGTGCCAGCAGCTGGTCCTGGGACAGTTATCAGCCCCAGCATTTT. This chain links TRBV5-5 with TRBJ1-5, with 7 bases fitting TRBD1. The CDR3 has 15 amino acids. Germline lookup yields CDR1 SGHKS and CDR2 YYEKEE (reference sequence). Trimming removed 3 bases from V and 5 bases from J; junction bases left unmatched: 8. Full variable domain (remainder filled in from reference TRBV5-5 and TRBJ1-5): DAGVTQSPTHLIKTRGQQVTLRCSPISGHKSVSWYQQVLGQGPQFIFQYYEKEERGRGNFPDRFSARQFPNYSSELNVNALLLGDSALYLCASSWSWDSYQPQHFGDGTRLSIL.

This chain links TRBV6-1 with TRBJ1-5, with 7 nucleotides matching TRBD1. Trimming cost V 0 bases and J 1 base; bases outside gene matches: 0. This CDR3 comprises 15 residues. CDR1 MNHNS and CDR2 SASEGT come from the germline V gene. The CDR3 protein is CASSEAGQSNQPQHF. For the CDR3, the DNA is TGTGCCAGCAGTGAAGCGGGACAGAGCAATCAGCCCCAGCATTTT.

CDR3 DNA: TGTGCCAGTAACGCTCCAGGGGCCGTAACTGAAGCTTTCTTT. Amino acid sequence: CASNAPGAVTEAFF. V is TRBV19 and J is TRBJ1-1; a weak D match, TRBD1 (6 bases). V was trimmed by 7 bases and J by 5 bases, leaving 17 bases between them. Germline CDR1 is LNHDA and CDR2 is SQIVND (reference sequence). The CDR3 totals 14 residues.

On this clone: Germline and junction disagree at one end, which may indicate a read error. The J gene is TRBJ2-1, the V gene TRBV4-3; perhaps TRBD2 as D (5 bases). This CDR3 contains 13 residues. Germline lookup yields CDR1 LGHNA and CDR2 YSLEER. The CDR3 sequence is CASSQSGRGGPLF. Written as DNA, the CDR3 is TGCGCCAGCAGCCAATCTGGGAGAGGTGGCCCCCTCTTC.

The chain recombines TRBV24-1 with TRBJ2-2; D not resolved. The V and J ends lost 1 base and 3 bases respectively, with 14 bases between them. The CDR3 is 17 residues long. CDR1 KGHDR and CDR2 SFDVKD come from the germline V gene. CDR3 coding DNA: TGTGCCACCAGTGATTTTGGGCCCTCATCGGACACCGGGGAGCTGTTTTTT. Its translation is CATSDFGPSSDTGELFF.

This clone was picked up one time. The chain joins TRBV11-2 to TRBJ2-2; 8 positions agree with TRBD1. In germline, CDR1 is SGHAT, CDR2 FQNNGV. V shed 1 base, J shed 4 bases, and the junction held 11 bases outside the gene matches. The CDR3 is 18 residues long. CDR3 nucleotides: TGTGCCAGCAGCTTAGTAGGACAGGGACCTCGGAGCACCGGGGAGCTGTTTTTT. As protein: CASSLVGQGPRSTGELFF.

V usage is TRBV7-2 and J usage is TRBJ1-2; a weak D match, TRBD1 (5 bases). Germline V CDR1 and CDR2: SGHTA, FQGNSA. V dropped 5 bases and J dropped 2 bases, with 15 bases sitting between them. The CDR3 extends over 15 amino acids. CDR3 sequence (DNA): TGTGCCAGCAGCCCCCCTTCGGGGGGGAACTATGGCTACACCTTC. Translated: CASSPPSGGNYGYTF.

The chain carries TRBV6-5 and TRBJ2-1; possible D gene TRBD1, 6 bases. Germline CDR1 is MNHEY and CDR2 is SVGAGI. This CDR3 has 15 residues. The V gene lost 2 bases and the J gene lost 8 bases, with 16 bases spanning the gap. This chain's CDR3 is CASSYQGHRTDEQFF. The CDR3 region has the DNA TGTGCCAGCAGTTACCAGGGACACCGGACCGATGAGCAGTTCTTC.

The V call is TRBV29-1, the J call TRBJ2-1; D unclear. From germline, CDR1 is SQVTM and CDR2 ANQGSEA. Trimming removed 6 bases at V and 12 bases at J, with 15 bases between. The CDR3 contains 11 residues. The CDR3 loop is CSVPSNPGQFF. DNA of the CDR3: TGCAGCGTCCCGTCAAACCCCGGGCAGTTCTTC.

The J gene is TRBJ2-7, the V gene TRBV7-3, with a weak D call TRBD1 (6 bases). The CDR3 consists of 16 residues. Germline lookup yields CDR1 SGHTA and CDR2 FQGTGA. Trimming took 5 bases from V and 2 from J, leaving 19 bases between them. The CDR3 DNA reads as TGTGCCAGCAGCCCACAAGGCCCGGGACACACCTACGAGCAGTACTTC. Its protein is CASSPQGPGHTYEQYF.

The chain carries TRBV30 and TRBJ2-2; D remains ambiguous. This CDR3 contains 15 residues. Trimming cost V 2 bases and J 5 bases, with 15 bases left between them. CDR1 GTSNPN and CDR2 SVGIG come from the germline V gene (reference sequence). The CDR3 sequence is CAWSPRPTSTGELFF. CDR3 nucleotide sequence: TGTGCCTGGAGTCCCCGCCCGACTTCGACCGGGGAGCTGTTTTTT.

V gene TRBV7-2 combines with J gene TRBJ2-3; D is unresolved. V lost 6 bases and J lost 6, with 10 bases in between. The CDR3 is 12 amino acids. Germline V gene lookup returns CDR1 SGHTA and CDR2 FQGNSA. The CDR3 DNA sequence: TGTGCCAGCAGTCGACAACGGGATACGCAGTATTTT. Protein sequence: CASSRQRDTQYF.

The V and J genes are TRBV6-6 and TRBJ2-1; TRBD2 aligns across 15 bases. CDR3 length: 16 amino acids. V trimming: 6 bases; J trimming: 7 bases; junction bases outside the gene matches: 7. Germline V gene data show CDR1 as MNHNY and CDR2 as SVGAGI (reference sequence). CDR3 in DNA: TGTGCCAGCAGCCTATTCGGACTAGCGGGGGGGAATGAGCAGTTCTTC. This gives the protein CASSLFGLAGGNEQFF.

The rearrangement joins TRBV5-1 to TRBJ2-1; 7 bases align to TRBD2. Germline lookup yields CDR1 SGHRS and CDR2 YFSETQ. The CDR3 is made up of 14 amino acids. V shed 2 bases and J 2 bases; nucleotides not matched to a gene: 1. This CDR3 is CASSFREAYNEQFF. The CDR3 DNA reads as TGCGCCAGCAGCTTCCGGGAGGCCTACAATGAGCAGTTCTTC.

V gene TRBV28 combines with J gene TRBJ1-6; TRBD1 matches at 9 bases. V trimming: 6 bases; J trimming: 5 bases; junction bases outside the gene matches: 2. Germline-derived CDR1 and CDR2 are MDHEN and SYDVKM. CDR3 length equals 14 residues. The CDR3 reads CASRDRGNNSPLHF. CDR3 DNA: TGTGCCAGCAGGGACAGGGGAAATAATTCACCCCTCCACTTT.

This clone was seen just once. The V and J genes are TRBV27 and TRBJ2-7; 8 positions match TRBD2. J was trimmed by 5 bases and V by 1 base; bases with no gene match: 16. The CDR3 extends over 18 amino acids. Per the germline V gene, CDR1 is MNHEY and CDR2 is SMNVEV (reference sequence). In DNA, the CDR3 is TGTGCCAGCAGTTTATTTGGGCTAGGCGGGAGGAGGAACGACGAGCAGTACTTC. As protein: CASSLFGLGGRRNDEQYF.

This chain connects TRBV2 to TRBJ2-7; possibly TRBD1 for D (5 bases). CDR3 length equals 17 residues. The ends were cut back, 3 bases at V and 7 bases at J, with 25 bases in the middle. Germline assignment: CDR1 SNHLY and CDR2 FYNNEI. CDR3 loop: CASSEIRVEVRVSEQYF. DNA of the CDR3: TGTGCCAGCAGTGAGATCAGGGTCGAGGTCCGGGTTTCAGAGCAGTACTTC.

V is TRBV18 and J is TRBJ2-1, with 9 positions matching TRBD2. Germline V gene sequence: CDR1 KGHSH, CDR2 LQKENI. V lost 1 base to trimming and J lost 7 bases; unmatched junction nucleotides: 14. The length of the CDR3 is 18 residues. The DNA for the CDR3 is TGTGCCAGCTCACCACAGGGGCCAGCGGGGGGCCACCCTAATGAGCAGTTCTTC. Its translation is CASSPQGPAGGHPNEQFF.

This chain links TRBV29-1 with TRBJ1-5, with D possibly matching TRBD1 (6 bases). CDR1 and CDR2 from the germline V gene are SQVTM and ANQGSEA. There are 13 residues in the CDR3. The V and J ends lost 5 bases and 7 bases respectively, with 15 bases between them. CDR3 in DNA: TGCAGCGTTTGGGTAGGGGGGGACCAGCCCCAGCATTTT. Translating it yields CSVWVGGDQPQHF.

This rearrangement joins TRBV27 to TRBJ2-7; D not resolved. The CDR3 has 15 amino acids. V was clipped by 6 bases and J by 2 bases, with 17 bases between them. CDR1 is MNHEY and CDR2 is SMNVEV in the germline V gene (reference sequence). As DNA, the CDR3 is TGTGCCAGCAGGGCCGTAGCAGCAACCGCCTACGAGCAGTACTTC. This gives the protein CASRAVAATAYEQYF.

The V call is TRBV2, the J call TRBJ2-6; D gene ambiguous. Trimming shortened V by 3 bases and J by 1 base, and 7 bases separated the two germline ends. The CDR3 loop spans 15 amino acids. Germline-derived CDR1 and CDR2 are SNHLY and FYNNEI. CDR3 in amino acids: CASSDLSSGANVLTF. As DNA, the CDR3 is TGTGCCAGCAGTGACCTTAGTTCTGGGGCCAACGTCCTGACTTTC. The whole variable domain, filled in from reference TRBV2 and TRBJ2-6, reads EPEVTQTPSHQVTQMGQEVILRCVPISNHLYFYWYRQILGQKVEFLVSFYNNEISEKSEIFDDQFSVERPDGSNFTLKIRSTKLEDSAMYFCASSDLSSGANVLTFGAGSRLTVL.

CDR3 sequence: CASSPQVLTGGRYGYTF. As DNA, the CDR3 is TGTGCCAGCAGTCCCCAGGTCTTAACAGGGGGAAGATATGGCTACACCTTC. The V call is TRBV27, the J call TRBJ1-2; 8 positions match TRBD1. Per the germline V gene, CDR1 is MNHEY and CDR2 is SMNVEV (reference sequence). J lost 5 bases, V lost 5 bases, and 16 bases had no gene match. This CDR3 contains 17 residues.

V usage is TRBV7-2 and J usage is TRBJ2-5; 7 bases fit TRBD1. This CDR3 comprises 15 residues. Germline assignment: CDR1 SGHTA and CDR2 FQGNSA. V lost 5 bases and J lost 5; bases outside the gene matches: 11. This CDR3 reads CASSPRQGDWETQYF. CDR3 DNA: TGTGCCAGCAGCCCAAGACAGGGAGATTGGGAGACCCAGTACTTC.

The chain combines TRBV6-5 with TRBJ2-5; perhaps TRBD1 as D (5 bases). The germline V and J ends were trimmed by 8 bases and 5 bases, with 12 bases remaining between them. CDR1 and CDR2 (germline): MNHEY, SVGAGI. CDR3 length equals 12 residues. The CDR3 reads CASSKGMETQYF. CDR3 sequence (DNA): TGTGCCAGCTCTAAGGGGATGGAGACCCAGTACTTC.

V gene TRBV5-1 combines with J gene TRBJ2-4; TRBD2 aligns across 8 bases. CDR1 and CDR2 from the germline V gene are SGHRS and YFSETQ. The CDR3 spans 15 residues. Trimming took 4 bases from V and 7 from J; bases not matched to a gene: 10. CDR3 residues: CASSRGGAQENIQYF. The CDR3 nucleotides are TGCGCCAGCAGCCGGGGGGGCGCTCAGGAGAACATTCAGTACTTC.

The rearrangement joins TRBV18 to TRBJ1-1, with 10 bases aligning to TRBD1. Losses at the gene ends were 6 bases for V and 4 bases for J; bases not matched to a gene: 8. The CDR3 is 15 amino acids. Per the germline V gene, CDR1 is KGHSH and CDR2 is LQKENI. The CDR3 nucleotides read TGTGCCAGCTCTCAGGGGACAGGGGAGGTCACTGAAGCTTTCTTT. Amino acid sequence: CASSQGTGEVTEAFF. The entire variable domain, with the rest obtained from reference TRBV18 and TRBJ1-1, is as follows: NAGVMQNPRHLVRRRGQEARLRCSPMKGHSHVYWYRQLPEEGLKFMVYLQKENIIDESGMPKERFSAEFPKEGPSILRIQQVVRGDSAAYFCASSQGTGEVTEAFFGQGTRLTVV.

The V and J genes are TRBV5-6 and TRBJ2-4, with D unresolved. V lost 5 bases and J 0 bases, leaving 9 bases between the germline ends. The CDR3 consists of 14 residues. Germline CDR1 is SGHDT and CDR2 is YYEEEE. CDR3 in amino acids: CASSRVLAKNIQYF. The CDR3 DNA is TGTGCCAGCAGTCGGGTGTTAGCCAAAAACATTCAGTACTTC. Full variable domain (remainder filled in from reference TRBV5-6 and TRBJ2-4): DAGVTQSPTHLIKTRGQQVTLRCSPKSGHDTVSWYQQALGQGPQFIFQYYEEEERQRGNFPDRFSGHQFPNYSSELNVNALLLGDSALYLCASSRVLAKNIQYFGAGTRLSVL.

For the CDR3, the DNA is TGTGCCATCAGTATTTCCGGGACTAGCGGAACCACAGATACGCAGTATTTT. This sequence encodes CAISISGTSGTTDTQYF. V is TRBV10-3 and J is TRBJ2-3; 11 nucleotides line up with TRBD2. V lost 5 bases and J lost 2; bases outside the gene matches: 9. The germline CDR1 and CDR2 sequences are ENHRY and SYGVKD. The CDR3 runs to 17 residues.

In this sample, this clone turned up once. The J gene is TRBJ1-6, the V gene TRBV4-1, with D possibly matching TRBD1 (6 bases). V was pared by 5 bases and J by 5 bases, with 16 bases between. The CDR3 has 16 residues. The V gene's germline CDR1 is MGHRA and CDR2 YSYEKL. CDR3 in DNA: TGCGCCAGCAGCGTAGATGGGGACACCAATAATTCACCCCTCCACTTT. This sequence encodes CASSVDGDTNNSPLHF.

The V call is TRBV6-2 or TRBV6-3, the J call TRBJ2-7; D unresolved. CDR3 length: 12 residues. The germline V and J ends were trimmed by 5 bases and 2 bases, with 7 bases remaining between them. Germline CDR1 MNHEY, CDR2 SVGEGT. CDR3 sequence: CASSQATYEQYF. The CDR3 coding sequence is TGTGCCAGCAGTCAGGCAACCTACGAGCAGTACTTC.

This chain connects TRBV6-6 to TRBJ2-5, with TRBD2 identical over 7 bases. From germline, CDR1 is MNHNY and CDR2 SVGAGI (reference sequence). The CDR3 is made up of 14 amino acids. The J segment lost 4 bases and the V segment lost 5 bases, leaving 7 bases of the junction unmatched. The CDR3 coding sequence is TGTGCCAGCAGTGCCCAGGGAGGGTCAGAGACCCAGTACTTC. This sequence encodes CASSAQGGSETQYF.

V is TRBV28 and J is TRBJ1-4; 10 positions agree with TRBD1. The CDR3 has 14 residues. J was trimmed by 7 bases and V by 6 bases; bases with no gene match: 5. CDR1 MDHEN and CDR2 SYDVKM come from the germline V gene. Here the CDR3 DNA reads TGTGCCAGCAGAGGACAGGGGGGACGTGAAAAACTGTTTTTT. Its translation is CASRGQGGREKLFF.